The clone carrying this TCR beta chain was picked up a small number of times. This entry belongs to a study of T cells after yellow fever vaccination. One entry per CDR3 protein, called by TCRdb with MiXCR from the 5' RACE reads. The sample shows roughly 300,000 distinct CDR3 sequences, 7% to 10% of them seen only once. The germline gives CDR1 DFQATT, CDR2 SNEGSKA (reference sequence). Trimming cost V 5 bases and J 1 base; bases outside gene matches: 7. The CDR3 has 15 amino acids. This clonotype was obtained from a man aged 18 to 30 who received the YFV17D yellow fever vaccine. The sequences come from PBMCs, collected more than 40 days after the first yellow fever vaccination. The chain carries TRBV20-1 and TRBJ2-3; 9 bases map to TRBD2. CDR3 sequence reads: CSAFVGGRGTDTQYF. The DNA of the CDR3 is TGCAGTGCTTTCGTTGGCGGGAGGGGCACAGATACGCAGTATTTT.